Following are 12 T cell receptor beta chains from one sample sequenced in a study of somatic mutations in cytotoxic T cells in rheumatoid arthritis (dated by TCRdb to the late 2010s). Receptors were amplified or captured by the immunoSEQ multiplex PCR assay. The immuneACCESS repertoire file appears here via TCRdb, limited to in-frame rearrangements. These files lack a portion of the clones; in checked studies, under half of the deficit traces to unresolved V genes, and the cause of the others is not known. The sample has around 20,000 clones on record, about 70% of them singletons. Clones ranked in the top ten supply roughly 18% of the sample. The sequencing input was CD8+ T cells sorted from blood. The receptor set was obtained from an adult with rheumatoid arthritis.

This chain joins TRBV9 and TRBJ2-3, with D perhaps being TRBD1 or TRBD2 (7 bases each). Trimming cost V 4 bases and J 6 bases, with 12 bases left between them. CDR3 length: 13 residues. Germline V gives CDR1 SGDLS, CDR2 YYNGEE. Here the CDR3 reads CASSQGGFDTQYF. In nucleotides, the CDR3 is TGTGCCAGCAGCCAGGGGGGGTTTGATACGCAGTATTTT.

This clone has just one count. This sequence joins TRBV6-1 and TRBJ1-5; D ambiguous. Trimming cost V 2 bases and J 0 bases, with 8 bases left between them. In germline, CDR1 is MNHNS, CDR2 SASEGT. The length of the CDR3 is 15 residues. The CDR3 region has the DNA TGTGCCAGCAGTGAAAAGTTTTATAGCAATCAGCCCCAGCATTTT. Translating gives CASSEKFYSNQPQHF.

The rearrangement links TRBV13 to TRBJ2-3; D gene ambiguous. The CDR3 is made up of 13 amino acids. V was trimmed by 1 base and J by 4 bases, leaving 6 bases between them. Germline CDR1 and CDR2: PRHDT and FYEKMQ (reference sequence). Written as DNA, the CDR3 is TGTGCCAGCAGCTTAGTGGGGTCAGATACGCAGTATTTT. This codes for CASSLVGSDTQYF.

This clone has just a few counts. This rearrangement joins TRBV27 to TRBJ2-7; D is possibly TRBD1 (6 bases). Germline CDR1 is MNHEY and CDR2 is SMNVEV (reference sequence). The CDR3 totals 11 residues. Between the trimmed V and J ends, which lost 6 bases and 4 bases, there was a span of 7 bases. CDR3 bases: TGTGCCAGCAGCAGGGGATACGAGCAGTACTTC. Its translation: CASSRGYEQYF.

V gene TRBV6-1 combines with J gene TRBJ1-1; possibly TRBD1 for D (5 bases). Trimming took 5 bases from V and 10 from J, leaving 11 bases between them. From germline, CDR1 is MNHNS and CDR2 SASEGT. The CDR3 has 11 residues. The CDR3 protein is CASSQGSGAFF. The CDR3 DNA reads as TGTGCCAGCAGTCAGGGCTCGGGAGCTTTCTTT.

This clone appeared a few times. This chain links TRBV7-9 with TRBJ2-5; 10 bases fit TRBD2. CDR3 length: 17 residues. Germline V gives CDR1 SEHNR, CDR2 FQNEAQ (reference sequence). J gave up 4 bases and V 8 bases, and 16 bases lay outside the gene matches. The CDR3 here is CASDDNRILAGRETQYF. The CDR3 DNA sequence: TGTGCCAGCGACGATAACCGGATACTAGCGGGAAGAGAGACCCAGTACTTC.

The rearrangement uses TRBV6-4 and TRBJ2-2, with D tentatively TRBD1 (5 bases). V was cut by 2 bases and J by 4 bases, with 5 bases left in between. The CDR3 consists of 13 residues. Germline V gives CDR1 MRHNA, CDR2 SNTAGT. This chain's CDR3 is CASSDRGTGELFF. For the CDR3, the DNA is TGTGCCAGCAGTGACAGGGGCACCGGGGAGCTGTTTTTT.

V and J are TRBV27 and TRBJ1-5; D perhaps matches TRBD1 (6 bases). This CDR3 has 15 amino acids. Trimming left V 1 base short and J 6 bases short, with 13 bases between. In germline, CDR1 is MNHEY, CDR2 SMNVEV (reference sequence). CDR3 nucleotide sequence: TGTGCCAGCAGTTTATGGGGGGCTGGGGGTCAGCCCCAGCATTTT. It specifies CASSLWGAGGQPQHF.

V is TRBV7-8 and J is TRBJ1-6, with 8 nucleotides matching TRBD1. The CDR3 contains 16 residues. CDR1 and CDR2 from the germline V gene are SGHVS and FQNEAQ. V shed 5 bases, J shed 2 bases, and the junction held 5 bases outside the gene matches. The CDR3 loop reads CASSTPGQAYNSPLHF. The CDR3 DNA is TGTGCCAGCAGCACACCGGGACAGGCCTATAATTCACCCCTCCACTTT.

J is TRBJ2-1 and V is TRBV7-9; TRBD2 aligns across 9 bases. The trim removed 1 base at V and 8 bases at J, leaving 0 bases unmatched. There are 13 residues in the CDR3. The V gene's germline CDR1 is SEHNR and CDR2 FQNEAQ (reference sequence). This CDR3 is CASSLERGDEQFF. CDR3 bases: TGTGCCAGCAGCTTAGAGCGGGGGGATGAGCAGTTCTTC.

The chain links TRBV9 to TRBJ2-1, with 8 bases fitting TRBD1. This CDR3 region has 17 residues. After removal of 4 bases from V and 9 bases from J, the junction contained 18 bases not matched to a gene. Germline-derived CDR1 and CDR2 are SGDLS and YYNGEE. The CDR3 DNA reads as TGTGCCAGCAGCTCCGACCCTGACAGGGGAATGGCTGGTGAGCAGTTCTTC. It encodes CASSSDPDRGMAGEQFF.

CDR3 sequence reads: CASSSFLLAENTGELFF. The CDR3 DNA reads TGTGCCAGCAGCTCCTTCCTTTTAGCGGAGAACACCGGGGAGCTGTTTTTT. The chain carries TRBV5-8 and TRBJ2-2; TRBD2 might be the D (6 bases). The CDR3 covers 17 residues. The germline CDR1 and CDR2 sequences are SGHTS and YDEGEE. The V and J ends lost 3 bases and 1 base respectively, with 16 bases between them. Complete variable domain (other parts from reference TRBV5-8 and TRBJ2-2): EAGVTQSPTHLIKTRGQQATLRCSPISGHTSVYWYQQALGLGLQFLLWYDEGEERNRGNFPPRFSGRQFPNYSSELNVNALELEDSALYLCASSSFLLAENTGELFFGEGSRLTVL.